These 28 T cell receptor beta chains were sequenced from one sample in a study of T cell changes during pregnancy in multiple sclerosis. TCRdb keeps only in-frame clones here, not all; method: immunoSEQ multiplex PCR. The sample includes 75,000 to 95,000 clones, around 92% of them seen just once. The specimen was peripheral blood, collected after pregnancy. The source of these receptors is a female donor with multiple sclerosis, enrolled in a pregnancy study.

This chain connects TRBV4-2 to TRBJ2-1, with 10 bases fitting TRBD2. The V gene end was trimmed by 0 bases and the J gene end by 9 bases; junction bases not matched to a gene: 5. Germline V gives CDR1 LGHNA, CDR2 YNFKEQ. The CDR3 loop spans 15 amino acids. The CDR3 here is CASSQEAGGPVEQFF. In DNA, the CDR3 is TGTGCCAGCAGCCAAGAAGCGGGAGGGCCCGTTGAGCAGTTCTTC.

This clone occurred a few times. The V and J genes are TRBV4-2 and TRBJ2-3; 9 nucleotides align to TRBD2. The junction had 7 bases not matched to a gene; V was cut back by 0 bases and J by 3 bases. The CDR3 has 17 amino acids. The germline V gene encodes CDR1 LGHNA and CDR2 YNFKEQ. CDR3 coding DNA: TGTGCCAGCAGCCAAGATCGGGCGGGAGGGCCTACAGATACGCAGTATTTT. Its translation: CASSQDRAGGPTDTQYF.

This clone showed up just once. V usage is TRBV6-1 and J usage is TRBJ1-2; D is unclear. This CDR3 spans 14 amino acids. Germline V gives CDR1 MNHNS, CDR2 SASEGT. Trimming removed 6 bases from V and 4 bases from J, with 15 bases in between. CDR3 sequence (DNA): TGTGCCAGCAGCTCCGACCGACTCATCTATGGCTACACCTTC. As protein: CASSSDRLIYGYTF.

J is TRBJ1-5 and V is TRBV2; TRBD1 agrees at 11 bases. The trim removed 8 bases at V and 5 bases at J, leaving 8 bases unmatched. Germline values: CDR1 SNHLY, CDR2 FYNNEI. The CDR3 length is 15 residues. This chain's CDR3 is CASGRDRGVDQPQHF. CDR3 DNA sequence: TGTGCCAGCGGCCGGGACAGGGGGGTCGATCAGCCCCAGCATTTT.

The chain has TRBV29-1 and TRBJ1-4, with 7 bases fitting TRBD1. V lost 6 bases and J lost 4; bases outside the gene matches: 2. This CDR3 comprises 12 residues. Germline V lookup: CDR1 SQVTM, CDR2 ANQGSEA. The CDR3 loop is CSVRGLNEKLFF. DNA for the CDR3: TGCAGCGTAAGGGGGCTTAATGAAAAACTGTTTTTT.

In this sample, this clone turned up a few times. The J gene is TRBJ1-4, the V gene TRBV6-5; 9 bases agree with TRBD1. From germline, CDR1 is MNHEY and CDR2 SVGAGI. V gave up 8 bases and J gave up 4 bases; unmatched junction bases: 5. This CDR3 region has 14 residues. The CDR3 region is CASRSTGGNEKLFF. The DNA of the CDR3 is TGTGCCAGCCGCTCGACAGGGGGTAATGAAAAACTGTTTTTT.

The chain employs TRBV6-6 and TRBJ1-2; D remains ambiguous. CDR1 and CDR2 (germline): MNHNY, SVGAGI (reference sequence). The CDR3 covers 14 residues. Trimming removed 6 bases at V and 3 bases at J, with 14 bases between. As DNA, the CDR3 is TGTGCCAGCAGGATGATTTTGCGAGACTATGGCTACACCTTC. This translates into CASRMILRDYGYTF.

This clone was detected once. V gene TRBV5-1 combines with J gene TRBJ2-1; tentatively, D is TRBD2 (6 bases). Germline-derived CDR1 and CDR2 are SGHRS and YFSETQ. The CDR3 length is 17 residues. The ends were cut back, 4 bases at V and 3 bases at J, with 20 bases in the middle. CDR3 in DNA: TGCGCCAGCAGCACGAGGGGCACCGGGAGCGGCTACAATGAGCAGTTCTTC. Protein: CASSTRGTGSGYNEQFF. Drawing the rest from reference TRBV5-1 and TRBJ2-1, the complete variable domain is KAGVTQTPRYLIKTRGQQVTLSCSPISGHRSVSWYQQTPGQGLQFLFEYFSETQRNKGNFPGRFSGRQFSNSRSEMNVSTLELGDSALYLCASSTRGTGSGYNEQFFGPGTRLTVL.

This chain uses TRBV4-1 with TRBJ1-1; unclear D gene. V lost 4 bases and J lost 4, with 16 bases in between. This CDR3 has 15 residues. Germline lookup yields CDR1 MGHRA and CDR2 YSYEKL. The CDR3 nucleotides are TGCGCCAGCAGCCTAATAGACCGGCGGAGCACTGAAGCTTTCTTT. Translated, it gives CASSLIDRRSTEAFF.

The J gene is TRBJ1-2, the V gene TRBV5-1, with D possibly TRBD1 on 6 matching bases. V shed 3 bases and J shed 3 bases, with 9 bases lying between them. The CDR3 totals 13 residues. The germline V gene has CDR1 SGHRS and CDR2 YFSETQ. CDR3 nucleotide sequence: TGCGCCAGCAGCTCTTCAGGGGACTATGGCTACACCTTC. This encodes CASSSSGDYGYTF.

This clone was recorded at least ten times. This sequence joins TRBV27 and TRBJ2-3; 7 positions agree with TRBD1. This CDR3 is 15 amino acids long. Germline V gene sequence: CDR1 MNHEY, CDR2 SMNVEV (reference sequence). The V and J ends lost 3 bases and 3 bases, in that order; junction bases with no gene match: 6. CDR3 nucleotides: TGTGCCAGCAGTTTCGACAGGGTAGGGACAGATACGCAGTATTTT. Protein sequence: CASSFDRVGTDTQYF.

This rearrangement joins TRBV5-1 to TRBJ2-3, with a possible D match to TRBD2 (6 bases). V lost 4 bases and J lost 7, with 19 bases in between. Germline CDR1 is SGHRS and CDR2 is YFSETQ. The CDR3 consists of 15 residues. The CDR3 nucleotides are TGCGCCAGCAGCGGGGGTGACGGGGGAAGGAATACGCAGTATTTT. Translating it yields CASSGGDGGRNTQYF.

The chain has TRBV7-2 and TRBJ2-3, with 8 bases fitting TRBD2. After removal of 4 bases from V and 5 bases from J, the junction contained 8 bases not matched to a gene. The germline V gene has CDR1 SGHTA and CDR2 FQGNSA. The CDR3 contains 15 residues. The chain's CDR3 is CASSSPGGLGDTQYF. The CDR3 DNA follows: TGTGCCAGCAGCTCTCCGGGGGGGCTGGGAGATACGCAGTATTTT. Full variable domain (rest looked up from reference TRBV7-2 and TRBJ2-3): GAGVSQSPSNKVTEKGKDVELRCDPISGHTALYWYRQSLGQGLEFLIYFQGNSAPDKSGLPSDRFSAERTGGSVSTLTIQRTQQEDSAVYLCASSSPGGLGDTQYFGPGTRLTVL.

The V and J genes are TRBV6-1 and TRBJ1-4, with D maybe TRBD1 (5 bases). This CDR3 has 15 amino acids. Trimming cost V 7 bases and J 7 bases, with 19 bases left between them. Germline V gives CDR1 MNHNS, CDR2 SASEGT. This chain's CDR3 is CASNMEGSQIEKLFF. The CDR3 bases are TGTGCCAGCAACATGGAGGGGTCCCAGATTGAAAAACTGTTTTTT.

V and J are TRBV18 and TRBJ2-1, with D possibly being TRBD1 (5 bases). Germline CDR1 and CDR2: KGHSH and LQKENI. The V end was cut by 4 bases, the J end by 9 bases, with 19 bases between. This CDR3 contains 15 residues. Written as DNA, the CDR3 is TGTGCCAGCTCACTGGGCCCTCCAGGGAAGGGTGAGCAGTTCTTC. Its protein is CASSLGPPGKGEQFF.

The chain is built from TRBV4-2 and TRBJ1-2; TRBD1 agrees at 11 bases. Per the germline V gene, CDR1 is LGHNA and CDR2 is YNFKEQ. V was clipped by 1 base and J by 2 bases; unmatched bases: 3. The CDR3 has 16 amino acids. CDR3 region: CASSQVGTGGNYGYTF. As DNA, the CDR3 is TGTGCCAGCAGCCAAGTGGGGACAGGGGGAAACTATGGCTACACCTTC.

This CDR3 reads CASSPSDRMNTEAFF. The CDR3 DNA reads as TGTGCCAGCTCACCCTCAGACAGGATGAACACTGAAGCTTTCTTT. The chain has TRBV18 and TRBJ1-1; TRBD1 is a possible D gene (6 bases). CDR3 length equals 15 residues. Germline V CDR1 and CDR2: KGHSH, LQKENI. V dropped 3 bases and J dropped 0 bases, with 11 bases sitting between them.

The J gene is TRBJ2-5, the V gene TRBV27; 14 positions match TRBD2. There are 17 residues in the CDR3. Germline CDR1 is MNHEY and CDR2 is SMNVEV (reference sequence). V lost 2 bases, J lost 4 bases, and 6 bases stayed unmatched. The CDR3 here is CASSLLRLAGGPETQYF. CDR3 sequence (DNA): TGTGCCAGCAGTTTACTACGACTAGCGGGAGGGCCAGAGACCCAGTACTTC.

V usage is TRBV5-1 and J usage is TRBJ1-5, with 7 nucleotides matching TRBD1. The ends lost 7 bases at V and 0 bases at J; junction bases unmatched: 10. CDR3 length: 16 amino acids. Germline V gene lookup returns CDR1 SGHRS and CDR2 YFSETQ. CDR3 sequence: CASGQGGPYSNQPQHF. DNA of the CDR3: TGCGCCAGCGGCCAGGGGGGCCCTTATAGCAATCAGCCCCAGCATTTT.

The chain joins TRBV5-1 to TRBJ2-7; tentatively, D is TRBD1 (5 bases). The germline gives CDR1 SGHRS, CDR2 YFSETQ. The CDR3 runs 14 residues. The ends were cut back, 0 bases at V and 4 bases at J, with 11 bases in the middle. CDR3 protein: CASSLDPDIYEQYF. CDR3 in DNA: TGCGCCAGCAGCTTGGACCCGGACATATACGAGCAGTACTTC.

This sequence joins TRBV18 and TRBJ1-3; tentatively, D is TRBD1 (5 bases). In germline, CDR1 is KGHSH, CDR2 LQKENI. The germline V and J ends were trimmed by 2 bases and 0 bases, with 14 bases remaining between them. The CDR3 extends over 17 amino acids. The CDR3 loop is CASSPVAGSLSGNTIYF. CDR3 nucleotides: TGTGCCAGCTCACCAGTGGCAGGGTCCCTCTCTGGAAACACCATATATTTT.

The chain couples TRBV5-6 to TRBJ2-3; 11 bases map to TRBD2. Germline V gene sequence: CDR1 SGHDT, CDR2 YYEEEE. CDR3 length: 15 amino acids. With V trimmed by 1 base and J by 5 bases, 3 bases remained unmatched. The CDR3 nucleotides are TGTGCCAGCAGCTTGACTAGCGGGGGTGGAGATACGCAGTATTTT. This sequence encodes CASSLTSGGGDTQYF. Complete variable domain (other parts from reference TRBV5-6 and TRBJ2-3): DAGVTQSPTHLIKTRGQQVTLRCSPKSGHDTVSWYQQALGQGPQFIFQYYEEEERQRGNFPDRFSGHQFPNYSSELNVNALLLGDSALYLCASSLTSGGGDTQYFGPGTRLTVL.

The CDR3, as DNA: TGTGCCAGCAGTGAGGGACAGGGGATGAGTCAGCCCCAGCATTTT. Translation gives CASSEGQGMSQPQHF. V and J are TRBV2 and TRBJ1-5; 10 bases agree with TRBD1. The CDR3 covers 15 residues. V lost 3 bases to trimming and J lost 6 bases; unmatched junction nucleotides: 5. Germline-derived CDR1 and CDR2 are SNHLY and FYNNEI.

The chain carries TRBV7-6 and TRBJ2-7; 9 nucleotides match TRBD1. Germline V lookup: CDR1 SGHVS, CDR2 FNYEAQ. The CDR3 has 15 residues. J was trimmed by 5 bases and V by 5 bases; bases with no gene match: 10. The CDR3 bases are TGTGCCAGCAGCGCCGGGACAGGGATCTACCACGAGCAGTACTTC. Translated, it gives CASSAGTGIYHEQYF. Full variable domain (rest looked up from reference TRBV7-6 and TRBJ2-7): GAGVSQSPRYKVTKRGQDVALRCDPISGHVSLYWYRQALGQGPEFLTYFNYEAQQDKSGLPNDRFSAERPEGSISTLTIQRTEQRDSAMYRCASSAGTGIYHEQYFGPGTRLTVT.

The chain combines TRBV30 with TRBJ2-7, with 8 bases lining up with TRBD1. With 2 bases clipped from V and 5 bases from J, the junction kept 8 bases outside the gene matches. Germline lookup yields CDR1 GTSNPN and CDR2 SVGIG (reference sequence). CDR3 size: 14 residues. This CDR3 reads CAWSPWTGTHEQYF. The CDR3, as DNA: TGTGCCTGGAGTCCTTGGACAGGGACTCACGAGCAGTACTTC.

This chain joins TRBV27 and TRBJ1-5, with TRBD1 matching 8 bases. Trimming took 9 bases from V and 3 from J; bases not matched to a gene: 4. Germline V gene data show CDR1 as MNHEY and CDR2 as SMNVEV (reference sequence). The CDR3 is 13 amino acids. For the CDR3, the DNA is TGTGCCAGTCGGACAGGGAACAATCAGCCCCAGCATTTT. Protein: CASRTGNNQPQHF.

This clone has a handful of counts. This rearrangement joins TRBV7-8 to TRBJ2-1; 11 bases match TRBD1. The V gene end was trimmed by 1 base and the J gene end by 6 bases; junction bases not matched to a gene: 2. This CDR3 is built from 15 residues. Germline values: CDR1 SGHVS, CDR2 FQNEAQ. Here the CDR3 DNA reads TGTGCCAGCAGCTTAGGAGGGACAGGGGGCAATGAGCAGTTCTTC. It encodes CASSLGGTGGNEQFF.

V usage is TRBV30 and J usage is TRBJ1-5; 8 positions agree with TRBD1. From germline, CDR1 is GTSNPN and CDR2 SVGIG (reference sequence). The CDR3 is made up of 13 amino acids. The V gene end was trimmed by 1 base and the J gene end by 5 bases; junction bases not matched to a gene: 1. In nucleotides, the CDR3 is TGTGCCTGGAGTGCACAGGGGGATCAGCCCCAGCATTTT. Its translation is CAWSAQGDQPQHF.